The 13 T cell receptor beta chains given below trace back to one sample, sequenced in a study of blood T cell repertoires in COVID-19 (dated by TCRdb to the early 2020s). Library generation was performed with the immunoSEQ multiplex PCR assay. Held by TCRdb, this immuneACCESS table contains in-frame sequences only and omits some clones. Under half of the omission traces to an unresolved V gene where checked; the cause of the rest is unknown. This sample has approximately 120,000 clones in its table, and more than 70% of those were observed once. The ten largest clones capture about 3.3% of the sample. The specimen sequenced was peripheral blood. These receptors all come from an elderly woman with COVID-19, enrolled during active disease.

This clone was picked up a small number of times. The V gene is TRBV7-9, the J gene TRBJ1-2, with a possible D match to TRBD1 (5 bases). CDR1 SEHNR and CDR2 FQNEAQ come from the germline V gene (reference sequence). The CDR3 has 14 residues. V was trimmed by 7 bases and J by 3 bases, leaving 15 bases between them. CDR3: CASIPARGDYGYTF. In nucleotides, the CDR3 is TGTGCCAGCATCCCAGCCCGGGGGGACTATGGCTACACCTTC.

This chain links TRBV7-9 with TRBJ2-3; D unresolved. V was clipped by 4 bases and J by 0 bases, with 5 bases between them. The CDR3 length is 13 residues. Germline V CDR1 and CDR2: SEHNR, FQNEAQ (reference sequence). In nucleotides, the CDR3 is TGTGCCAGCAGCTCCCCGAGCACAGATACGCAGTATTTT. Its protein product is CASSSPSTDTQYF.

The rearrangement joins TRBV6-4 to TRBJ1-3; perhaps TRBD1 as D (5 bases). Deletions cut 6 bases from V and 2 bases from J, with 14 bases between. The germline V gene encodes CDR1 MRHNA and CDR2 SNTAGT. This CDR3 region has 15 residues. The CDR3: CASRHTQGTGNTIYF. CDR3 DNA sequence: TGTGCCAGCAGACACACCCAGGGAACTGGAAACACCATATATTTT.

The rearrangement joins TRBV27 to TRBJ2-5; 8 positions agree with TRBD2. The CDR3 has 15 amino acids. The trim removed 0 bases at V and 4 bases at J, leaving 4 bases unmatched. Germline lookup yields CDR1 MNHEY and CDR2 SMNVEV (reference sequence). CDR3 bases: TGTGCCAGCAGTTTATCGTGGCTAGCGGGAGAGACCCAGTACTTC. It yields the protein CASSLSWLAGETQYF.

V usage is TRBV19 and J usage is TRBJ1-2; 8 bases fit TRBD1. V trimming: 5 bases; J trimming: 4 bases; junction bases outside the gene matches: 9. CDR1 and CDR2 (germline): LNHDA, SQIVND (reference sequence). The CDR3 contains 15 residues. CDR3 sequence: CASSPEGTGSYGYTF. DNA of the CDR3: TGTGCCAGTAGTCCTGAAGGGACAGGATCCTATGGCTACACCTTC. The variable domain in full, completed from reference TRBV19 and TRBJ1-2, reads DGGITQSPKYLFRKEGQNVTLSCEQNLNHDAMYWYRQDPGQGLRLIYYSQIVNDFQKGDIAEGYSVSREKKESFPLTVTSAQKNPTAFYLCASSPEGTGSYGYTFGSGTRLTVV.

The CDR3 loop reads CATSDLGTSGRPLQYF. CDR3 bases: TGTGCCACCAGTGATTTGGGGACTAGCGGGAGGCCCTTGCAGTACTTC. This chain links TRBV24-1 with TRBJ2-7; 15 bases are shared with TRBD2. V was pared by 0 bases and J by 9 bases, with 5 bases of the junction left unmatched. The germline V gene has CDR1 KGHDR and CDR2 SFDVKD. The CDR3 length is 16 residues.

The chain couples TRBV28 to TRBJ2-2; the D gene is possibly TRBD1 (6 bases). The CDR3 spans 13 residues. V was pared by 6 bases and J by 4 bases, with 9 bases between. Per germline, CDR1 MDHEN and CDR2 SYDVKM. CDR3 protein: CASRGQLTGELFF. CDR3 coding DNA: TGTGCCAGCAGAGGACAGCTCACCGGGGAGCTGTTTTTT.

The gene calls are TRBV6-5 and TRBJ2-3, with 11 bases identical to TRBD2. This CDR3 has 16 amino acids. V lost 4 bases and J lost 4; bases outside the gene matches: 7. Looked up from germline, CDR1 is MNHEY and CDR2 is SVGAGI. The CDR3 DNA is TGTGCCAGCAGTTCAGATAGCGGGGGGGCGGCAGATACGCAGTATTTT. As protein: CASSSDSGGAADTQYF.

The chain carries TRBV19 and TRBJ1-1, with 8 bases identical to TRBD1. This CDR3 contains 13 residues. V was pared by 7 bases and J by 4 bases, with 5 bases of the junction left unmatched. Germline lookup yields CDR1 LNHDA and CDR2 SQIVND (reference sequence). CDR3 protein: CASIYGTGTEAFF. CDR3 DNA sequence: TGTGCCAGTATCTATGGGACAGGCACTGAAGCTTTCTTT.

This clone was detected only once. V usage is TRBV6-6 and J usage is TRBJ2-3, with 8 bases aligning to TRBD2. The CDR3 spans 16 residues. Per germline, CDR1 MNHNY and CDR2 SVGAGI (reference sequence). The ends lost 5 bases at V and 3 bases at J; junction bases unmatched: 10. The CDR3 DNA sequence: TGTGCCAGCAGTACCCTGGCGGGAGGAGGGACAGATACGCAGTATTTT. Translation gives CASSTLAGGGTDTQYF.

The chain links TRBV19 to TRBJ1-2; TRBD1 agrees at 12 bases. V was pared by 2 bases and J by 6 bases, with 10 bases of the junction left unmatched. Germline V gives CDR1 LNHDA, CDR2 SQIVND (reference sequence). This CDR3 spans 17 amino acids. The CDR3 DNA reads as TGTGCCAGTAGTATAACTGGGACAGGGGGCCTATTGGATGGCTACACCTTC. Residues: CASSITGTGGLLDGYTF.

The chain employs TRBV28 and TRBJ1-2; D ambiguous. Germline assignment: CDR1 MDHEN and CDR2 SYDVKM. Trimming stripped 5 bases from V and 8 bases from J, with 12 bases between. The CDR3 covers 12 residues. CDR3 amino acids: CASSRGAGGYTF. CDR3 sequence (DNA): TGTGCCAGCAGTAGAGGTGCTGGAGGCTACACCTTC.

The chain recombines TRBV5-1 with TRBJ1-2, with D possibly matching TRBD1 (6 bases). With 0 bases removed from V and 0 bases from J, the gap between germline ends came to 9 bases. The CDR3 covers 15 residues. Germline V CDR1 and CDR2: SGHRS, YFSETQ. In nucleotides, the CDR3 is TGCGCCAGCAGCTTGGGTCAGGGGCCTAACTATGGCTACACCTTC. Translation: CASSLGQGPNYGYTF.